The text below deals with one T cell receptor (beta chain). Its matching antigen is unknown. Treatment indicated: around 19 received Ad26.COV2.S at low or high dose, single or two shots; about 5 received placebo; per-sample allocation not given. Sampling was performed 63 days after the first vaccine or placebo injection. CDR1 is LGHDT, CDR2 YNNKEL, per germline (reference sequence). J lost 1 base, V lost 3 bases, and 6 bases had no gene match. This CDR3 comprises 17 residues. These data originate in a study of Ad26.COV2.S vaccination and SARS-CoV-2 variants. Looking at the study overall: Once or twice, 56 days apart, Ad26.COV2.S was delivered intramuscularly.

The data were produced by immunoSEQ multiplex PCR, yet TCRdb's version contains in-frame clones alone and is incomplete. The sample lists a few hundred thousand clones; around 87% were seen once. Findings of the study overall: Following vaccination, spike-specific CD8+ and CD4+ T cell responses reportedly exhibited substantial breadth. For non-spike TCRs, breadth in vaccine recipients resembled that in placebo recipients. Those who received the vaccine showed greater spike-specific TCR breadth than those given placebo.

The receptor's source is a person aged 18-65 years who received the Ad26.COV2.S COVID-19 vaccine or a placebo. This sample comprised peripheral blood, obtained in a trial of Ad26.COV2.S vaccine versus placebo. The chain carries TRBV3-1 (or the pseudogene TRBV3-2) and TRBJ1-2; 12 bases fit TRBD1. This CDR3 is CASSHGTGGNFNYGYTF. As DNA, the CDR3 is TGTGCCAGCAGCCACGGGACAGGGGGCAACTTTAACTATGGCTACACCTTC.